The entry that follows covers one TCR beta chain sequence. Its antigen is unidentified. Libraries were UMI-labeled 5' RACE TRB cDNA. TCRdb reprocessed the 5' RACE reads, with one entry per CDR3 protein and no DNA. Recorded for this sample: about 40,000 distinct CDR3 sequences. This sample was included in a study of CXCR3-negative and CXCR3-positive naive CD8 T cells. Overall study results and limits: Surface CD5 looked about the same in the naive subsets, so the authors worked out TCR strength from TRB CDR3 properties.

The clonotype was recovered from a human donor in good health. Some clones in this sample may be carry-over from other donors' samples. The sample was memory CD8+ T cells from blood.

CDR3 region: CASSPGLGGNEQFF. This chain links TRBV27 with TRBJ2-1; TCRdb designates TRBD2, a call that cannot be tested without DNA. This CDR3 region has 14 residues. Germline loops: CDR1 MNHEY, CDR2 SMNVEV (reference sequence).